Presented here are 23 T cell receptor beta chains from one specimen sequenced in a study of identical twins. TCRdb analysed the 5' RACE reads with MiXCR anew, one entry per CDR3 protein. In the table there are some 690,000 distinct CDR3 sequences, 21% of which are singletons. Separately, the same data were catalogued under a study of T cells expressing NK-cell markers.

The sample consisted of PBMCs. The origin of the receptors is a woman under 30 in good health.

The V call is TRBV29-1, the J call TRBJ1-1; D is unclear. V lost 4 bases, J lost 1 base, and 7 bases lay in between. Germline V CDR1 and CDR2: SQVTM, ANQGSEA. The CDR3 consists of 12 residues. The CDR3 bases are TGCAGCGTTGGGTTGGGGAACACTGAAGCTTTCTTT. Translation gives CSVGLGNTEAFF.

This clonotype occurred a few times. The CDR3 DNA is TGTGCCAGCAGTTTATCTGCAGGGTATAGGGCCAACGTCCTGACTTTC. Translating gives CASSLSAGYRANVLTF. The chain links TRBV12-3 or TRBV12-4 to TRBJ2-6, with D possibly being TRBD1 (5 bases). Trimming stripped 2 bases from V and 5 bases from J, with 13 bases between. The CDR3 consists of 16 residues.

This clonotype was counted once. This chain links TRBV11-2 with TRBJ1-2; D is undetermined. This CDR3 contains 12 residues. Between the trimmed V and J ends, which lost 5 bases and 8 bases, there was a span of 12 bases. CDR1 and CDR2 from the germline V gene are SGHAT and FQNNGV. This CDR3 is CASSRFFGGYTF. The CDR3 DNA is TGTGCCAGCAGCCGTTTCTTTGGGGGCTACACCTTC.

This clonotype was observed at least ten times. The DNA for the CDR3 is TGTGCCAGCTCACTACTCCAGGGGCTTGAAGCTTTCTTT. Translated: CASSLLQGLEAFF. V usage is TRBV18 and J usage is TRBJ1-1; TRBD1 might be the D (6 bases). CDR1 is KGHSH, CDR2 LQKENI, per germline. V shed 4 bases and J shed 7 bases, with 13 bases lying between them. The CDR3 length is 13 residues.

The V gene is TRBV4-2, the J gene TRBJ1-2; no reliable D call. Per the germline V gene, CDR1 is LGHNA and CDR2 is YNFKEQ. V shed 10 bases and J shed 8 bases, with 17 bases lying between them. The CDR3 sequence is 12 residues long. The CDR3 DNA reads as TGTGCCATGAGCCCCGGGCCCCTCGGCTACACCTTC. Translated, it gives CAMSPGPLGYTF.

This clonotype was observed at least ten times. The CDR3 coding sequence is TGCAGTGCTAGAGTTGTAAGGATAAACACTGAAGCTTTCTTT. Amino acids: CSARVVRINTEAFF. J is TRBJ1-1 and V is TRBV20-1; D call uncertain. The V end was cut by 1 base, the J end by 2 bases, with 11 bases between. This CDR3 is built from 14 residues. Germline CDR1 and CDR2: DFQATT and SNEGSKA (reference sequence).

This clonotype was detected only a few times. The chain recombines TRBV6-2 or TRBV6-3 with TRBJ2-3; D is ambiguous. This CDR3 is 13 amino acids long. V gave up 7 bases and J gave up 4 bases, with 12 bases separating them. Germline V lookup: CDR1 MNHEY, CDR2 SVGEGT. This CDR3 reads CASTGRAADTQYF. The CDR3 DNA is TGTGCCAGCACCGGCCGTGCGGCAGATACGCAGTATTTT.

This clonotype was seen many times. The chain employs TRBV14 and TRBJ2-1, with 14 bases that match TRBD2. The V and J ends lost 6 bases and 15 bases, in that order; junction bases with no gene match: 10. There are 14 residues in the CDR3. From germline, CDR1 is SGHDN and CDR2 FVKESK. CDR3 sequence (DNA): TGTGCCAGCAGTACCGGGACTAGCGGGAGTGTCCCGTTCTTC. Translated: CASSTGTSGSVPFF.

This clonotype was recorded a few times. This chain links TRBV20-1 with TRBJ1-2; D is unresolved. CDR3 length: 12 residues. The germline V gene has CDR1 DFQATT and CDR2 SNEGSKA (reference sequence). The ends were cut back, 3 bases at V and 2 bases at J, with 7 bases in the middle. CDR3 bases: TGCAGTGCTAGGGTAACAAACTATGGCTACACCTTC. Translated: CSARVTNYGYTF.

The rearrangement uses TRBV6-1 and TRBJ2-5; possible D gene TRBD1, 6 bases. Deletions cut 4 bases from V and 2 bases from J, with 11 bases between. CDR3 length: 14 amino acids. CDR1 MNHNS and CDR2 SASEGT come from the germline V gene. The CDR3 here is CASSVQGSQETQYF. For the CDR3, the DNA is TGTGCCAGCAGTGTCCAGGGGTCGCAAGAGACCCAGTACTTC.

This clonotype was counted between two and nine times. V and J are TRBV24-1 and TRBJ2-2, with 7 bases matching TRBD1. J was trimmed by 3 bases and V by 7 bases; bases with no gene match: 7. This CDR3 region has 15 residues. CDR1 is KGHDR, CDR2 SFDVKD, per germline. DNA for the CDR3: TGTGCCACCAGGTCCGGACAGGCGGACACCGGGGAGCTGTTTTTT. Translated: CATRSGQADTGELFF.

The V gene is TRBV9, the J gene TRBJ2-5; 13 positions agree with TRBD2. V lost 0 bases and J lost 4; bases outside the gene matches: 6. CDR1 is SGDLS and CDR2 is YYNGEE in the germline V gene. The CDR3 covers 17 residues. Here the CDR3 DNA reads TGTGCCAGCAGCGTAGGGACTAGCGGGAGAGGTAGAGAGACCCAGTACTTC. Its protein product is CASSVGTSGRGRETQYF.

The rearrangement joins TRBV7-2 to TRBJ2-2, with D tentatively TRBD1 or TRBD2 (5 bases each). The germline V gene encodes CDR1 SGHTA and CDR2 FQGNSA. The ends were cut back, 7 bases at V and 5 bases at J, with 17 bases in the middle. The CDR3 is 15 amino acids. The CDR3 nucleotides read TGTGCCAGCACCCCCCCTCAGAGGGGTACCGGGGAGCTGTTTTTT. Translation gives CASTPPQRGTGELFF.

The sample holds one count of this clonotype. V is TRBV20-1 and J is TRBJ2-7, with 8 bases matching TRBD1. The junction had 9 bases not matched to a gene; V was cut back by 5 bases and J by 6 bases. This CDR3 spans 13 amino acids. CDR1 and CDR2 from the germline V gene are DFQATT and SNEGSKA (reference sequence). CDR3 sequence reads: CSAHRQGAAEQYF. CDR3 sequence (DNA): TGCAGTGCTCACCGGCAGGGGGCGGCCGAGCAGTACTTC.

J is TRBJ1-1 and V is TRBV6-5; TRBD1 might be the D (6 bases). The CDR3 runs 14 residues. Trimming removed 5 bases from V and 5 bases from J, with 15 bases in between. Per the germline V gene, CDR1 is MNHEY and CDR2 is SVGAGI. In nucleotides, the CDR3 is TGTGCCAGCAGTCCCTCGGTAGGGACAACTGAAGCTTTCTTT. It encodes CASSPSVGTTEAFF.

CDR3 DNA: TGTGCCAGCAGCTTGGGTAGCGGACACTTCTCCTACGAGCAGTACTTC. Protein sequence: CASSLGSGHFSYEQYF. This chain uses TRBV5-6 with TRBJ2-7, with D possibly being TRBD2 (6 bases). Germline CDR1 SGHDT, CDR2 YYEEEE. The CDR3 is 16 amino acids. V was pared by 0 bases and J by 0 bases, with 13 bases between.

This clonotype was recorded many times. The CDR3 loop is CSAPRGQGREQFF. The CDR3 bases are TGCAGTGCTCCCAGGGGACAGGGACGTGAGCAGTTCTTC. This chain links TRBV20-1 with TRBJ2-1, with TRBD1 matching 9 bases. CDR3 length: 13 amino acids. Unmatched junction bases numbered 8, after V lost 5 bases and J lost 9 bases. CDR1 is DFQATT, CDR2 SNEGSKA, per germline (reference sequence).

This clonotype has more than one count but fewer than ten. CDR3 DNA: TGTGCCAGCAGTCCACCCCTAAGCGGGAGGATTACCTACAATGAGCAGTTCTTC. Translating it yields CASSPPLSGRITYNEQFF. The chain uses TRBV6-2 or TRBV6-3 and TRBJ2-1, with 9 bases that match TRBD2. Trimming at V came to 5 bases and at J to 2 bases, leaving 13 bases not matched to a gene. CDR3 size: 18 residues. CDR1 is MNHEY, CDR2 SVGEGT, per germline.

This clonotype was seen many times. The chain recombines TRBV12-3 or TRBV12-4 with TRBJ1-3, with unresolved D. This CDR3 is 15 amino acids long. Trimming pared 7 bases from V and 0 bases from J, leaving 13 bases between. For the CDR3, the DNA is TGTGCCAGCACCCGAAGATTGGTCTCTGGAAACACCATATATTTT. Translation: CASTRRLVSGNTIYF.

This chain uses TRBV10-3 with TRBJ2-7, with a possible D match to TRBD2 (6 bases). The V gene's germline CDR1 is ENHRY and CDR2 SYGVKD. Trimming pared 5 bases from V and 3 bases from J, leaving 11 bases between. The CDR3 totals 13 residues. For the CDR3, the DNA is TGTGCCATCAGTCCGGGACTGCACTACGAGCAGTACTTC. As protein: CAISPGLHYEQYF.

The chain carries TRBV6-5 and TRBJ1-2; 7 positions agree with TRBD1. CDR1 and CDR2 (germline): MNHEY, SVGAGI. Losses at the gene ends were 2 bases for V and 5 bases for J; bases not matched to a gene: 11. This CDR3 is 16 amino acids long. The chain's CDR3 is CASSYRPIGTDYGYTF. CDR3 nucleotides: TGTGCCAGCAGTTACCGTCCGATTGGGACAGATTATGGCTACACCTTC.

Only a few counts were recorded for this clonotype. The CDR3 sequence is CASSFSGGDQFF. The CDR3 DNA is TGTGCCAGCAGCTTTAGCGGAGGGGATCAGTTCTTC. The chain carries TRBV11-2 and TRBJ2-1; possible D gene TRBD2, 6 bases. Germline loops: CDR1 SGHAT, CDR2 FQNNGV. This CDR3 has 12 residues. The V end was cut by 3 bases, the J end by 13 bases, with 13 bases between.

The chain links TRBV20-1 to TRBJ2-1, with D possibly matching TRBD2 (7 bases). The CDR3 is 14 residues long. Trimming took 1 base from V and 4 from J, leaving 11 bases between them. Per germline, CDR1 DFQATT and CDR2 SNEGSKA (reference sequence). CDR3 loop: CSARVGGPYNEQFF. CDR3 in DNA: TGCAGTGCTAGAGTGGGGGGGCCTTACAATGAGCAGTTCTTC.